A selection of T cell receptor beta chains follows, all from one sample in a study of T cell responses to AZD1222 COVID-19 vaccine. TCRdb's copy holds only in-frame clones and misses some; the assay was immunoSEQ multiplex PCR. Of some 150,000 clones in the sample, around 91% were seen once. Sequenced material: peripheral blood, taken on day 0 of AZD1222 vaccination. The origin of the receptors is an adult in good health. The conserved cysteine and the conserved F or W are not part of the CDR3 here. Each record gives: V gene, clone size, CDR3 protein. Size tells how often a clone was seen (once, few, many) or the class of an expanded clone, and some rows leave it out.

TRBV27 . ASSPRTVRGEKLF
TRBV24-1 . ATNTRDSGTDTQY
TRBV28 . ASSLGGDYEQY
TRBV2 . ASSEWGGFGTEAF
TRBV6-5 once ASSLSLRTDTQY
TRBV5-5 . ASSFRDRPYEQY
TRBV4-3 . ASSQEESESPLH
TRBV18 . ASSPAAKNTEAF
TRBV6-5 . ASSYRYSNQPQH
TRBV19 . ASSIVGKLETQY
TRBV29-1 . SVGTYYEQY
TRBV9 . ASSADRLGETQY
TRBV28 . ASSLGGISYNEQF
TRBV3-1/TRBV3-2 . ASSLEALTTNEKLF
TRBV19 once ASSARGGLAGETQY
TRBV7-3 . ASSLGGTTEAF
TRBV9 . ASSVGERTSYEQY
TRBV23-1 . ASSQQGIYYEQY